The 26 T cell receptor beta chains given below trace back to one sample, sequenced in a study of blood T cell repertoires in COVID-19. Profiled with immunoSEQ multiplex PCR; TCRdb holds only in-frame clones, not every one. The table shows fewer than 150,000 clones, with less than 90% occurring only once. Sample: peripheral blood. These TCRs come from a woman in her 30s who had recovered from COVID-19.

This chain connects TRBV12-3 or TRBV12-4 to TRBJ1-2; 8 nucleotides match TRBD1. CDR3 length equals 13 residues. The V and J ends lost 6 bases and 8 bases, in that order; junction bases with no gene match: 8. CDR3 sequence: CASRRTGYAGYTF. The CDR3 DNA reads TGTGCCAGCAGACGGACAGGGTACGCGGGCTACACCTTC.

This CDR3 is CASSVLARTNTDTQYF. Here the CDR3 DNA reads TGTGCCAGCAGCGTTCTAGCCAGGACCAACACAGATACGCAGTATTTT. The chain employs TRBV3-1 (or the pseudogene TRBV3-2) and TRBJ2-3, with D maybe TRBD2 (5 bases). The CDR3 is 16 residues long. Per germline, CDR1 LGHDT and CDR2 YNNKEL (reference sequence). Trimming took 5 bases from V and 2 from J, leaving 17 bases between them.

The table lists this clone with a count of one. This chain connects TRBV12-5 to TRBJ2-5; unclear D gene. Trimming left V 5 bases short and J 4 bases short, with 5 bases between. The CDR3 contains 11 residues. Germline loops: CDR1 LGHNT, CDR2 FRNRAP. The CDR3 coding sequence is TGTGCTAGTGGTGTGAGAGAGACCCAGTACTTC. It specifies CASGVRETQYF.

The rearrangement joins TRBV18 to TRBJ2-7; TRBD1 might be the D (5 bases). This CDR3 is built from 12 residues. V was clipped by 4 bases and J by 3 bases, with 7 bases between them. CDR1 KGHSH and CDR2 LQKENI come from the germline V gene. CDR3 DNA: TGTGCCAGCTCACTAACAGGCTACGAGCAGTACTTC. Translating gives CASSLTGYEQYF.

The rearrangement uses TRBV2 and TRBJ1-4; D is possibly TRBD1 (5 bases). Trimming removed 6 bases from V and 7 bases from J, with 15 bases in between. The germline gives CDR1 SNHLY, CDR2 FYNNEI. The length of the CDR3 is 14 residues. The CDR3 region has the DNA TGTGCCAGCAGACCCACAGGCCGAAGTGAAAAACTGTTTTTT. It is translated as CASRPTGRSEKLFF.

The chain combines TRBV10-2 with TRBJ2-5, with D unclear. V shed 2 bases and J shed 5 bases, with 9 bases lying between them. Germline values: CDR1 WSHSY, CDR2 SAAADI. The CDR3 spans 13 residues. CDR3 protein: CASSERVSETQYF. CDR3 nucleotides: TGCGCCAGCAGTGAGCGGGTTAGTGAGACCCAGTACTTC.

In its sample, this clone was seen a few times. The gene calls are TRBV5-4 and TRBJ1-6; no reliable D call. Trimming shortened V by 2 bases and J by 6 bases, and 12 bases separated the two germline ends. Looked up from germline, CDR1 is SGHNT and CDR2 is YYREEE (reference sequence). The CDR3 length is 15 residues. The CDR3 is CASSLGGQPNSPLHF. The CDR3 DNA is TGTGCCAGCAGCTTAGGAGGGCAGCCTAATTCACCCCTCCACTTT. Drawing the rest from reference TRBV5-4 and TRBJ1-6, the complete variable domain is ETGVTQSPTHLIKTRGQQVTLRCSSQSGHNTVSWYQQALGQGPQFIFQYYREEENGRGNFPPRFSGLQFPNYSSELNVNALELDDSALYLCASSLGGQPNSPLHFGNGTRLTVT.

This clone was counted a few times. The chain employs TRBV6-5 and TRBJ2-7; 7 bases are shared with TRBD1. The CDR3 sequence is 16 residues long. V lost 0 bases, J lost 2 bases, and 7 bases stayed unmatched. Germline V lookup: CDR1 MNHEY, CDR2 SVGAGI. This CDR3 is CASSYSPGQATYEQYF. The CDR3 nucleotides read TGTGCCAGCAGTTACTCGCCTGGACAGGCGACCTACGAGCAGTACTTC.

The V gene is TRBV28, the J gene TRBJ2-2; 7 bases map to TRBD1. The V gene end was trimmed by 2 bases and the J gene end by 1 base; junction bases not matched to a gene: 1. This CDR3 spans 15 amino acids. CDR1 and CDR2 (germline): MDHEN, SYDVKM. The CDR3, as DNA: TGTGCCAGCAGTTTACGGGACAGGAACACCGGGGAGCTGTTTTTT. This codes for CASSLRDRNTGELFF.

The J gene is TRBJ2-3, the V gene TRBV27, with 7 bases that match TRBD2. Germline V CDR1 and CDR2: MNHEY, SMNVEV (reference sequence). V lost 3 bases, J lost 2 bases, and 8 bases stayed unmatched. The CDR3 covers 16 residues. The DNA of the CDR3 is TGTGCCAGCAGTTTCTCGAGCGGGGATCCCACAGATACGCAGTATTTT. It translates to CASSFSSGDPTDTQYF.

This sequence joins TRBV5-6 and TRBJ1-3, with D hard to call. Germline CDR1 is SGHDT and CDR2 is YYEEEE. Trimming removed 6 bases at V and 0 bases at J, with 16 bases between. This CDR3 region has 16 residues. CDR3 nucleotide sequence: TGTGCCAGCAACTACCGACGATTGAACTCTGGAAACACCATATATTTT. This gives the protein CASNYRRLNSGNTIYF.

The gene calls are TRBV29-1 and TRBJ1-4; TRBD1 might be the D (5 bases). With 7 bases removed from V and 0 bases from J, the gap between germline ends came to 9 bases. The CDR3 spans 13 residues. CDR1 is SQVTM, CDR2 ANQGSEA, per germline. The CDR3 loop is CSARGTTNEKLFF. The CDR3 DNA follows: TGCAGCGCGAGGGGCACAACTAATGAAAAACTGTTTTTT.

The chain's CDR3 is CASSPGTQGTEAFF. Here the CDR3 DNA reads TGTGCCAGCAGCCCGGGGACCCAGGGGACTGAAGCTTTCTTT. J is TRBJ1-1 and V is TRBV5-6, with a tentative D call TRBD1 (6 bases). Trimming removed 4 bases from V and 5 bases from J, with 15 bases in between. Germline CDR1 is SGHDT and CDR2 is YYEEEE. The CDR3 has 14 amino acids.

In its sample, this clone was seen a few times. The rearrangement uses TRBV7-2 and TRBJ1-3; 8 bases line up with TRBD1. This CDR3 is built from 14 residues. V was clipped by 8 bases and J by 1 base; unmatched bases: 4. CDR1 is SGHTA and CDR2 is FQGNSA in the germline V gene. CDR3 nucleotides: TGTGCCAGCCAACAGGGGGTTTCTGGAAACACCATATATTTT. It codes for CASQQGVSGNTIYF.

In its sample, this clone was seen a few times. The rearrangement uses TRBV11-2 and TRBJ1-1, with TRBD1 matching over 9 bases. The J segment lost 2 bases and the V segment lost 4 bases, leaving 8 bases of the junction unmatched. From germline, CDR1 is SGHAT and CDR2 FQNNGV. This CDR3 is built from 16 residues. CDR3 nucleotides: TGTGCCAGCAGCTCGATCGGGACAGGGTCAAACACTGAAGCTTTCTTT. Amino acids: CASSSIGTGSNTEAFF.

This chain uses TRBV25-1 with TRBJ2-3; 8 bases are a match to TRBD2. This CDR3 has 14 amino acids. The germline V gene encodes CDR1 MGHDK and CDR2 SYGVNS. The V segment lost 7 bases and the J segment 5 bases; nucleotides outside the gene matches: 8. In DNA form, the CDR3 reads TGTGCCAGCAAAAGGCCGGGGGGGGGAGATACGCAGTATTTT. Translating gives CASKRPGGGDTQYF.

This clone is a singleton in its sample. The V call is TRBV19, the J call TRBJ1-2; tentatively, D is TRBD1 (6 bases). V lost 3 bases, J lost 4 bases, and 12 bases lay in between. Germline loops: CDR1 LNHDA, CDR2 SQIVND (reference sequence). The CDR3 is 14 residues long. CDR3 nucleotide sequence: TGTGCCAGTAGTATCCCCTCGACAGGCTATGGCTACACCTTC. Protein: CASSIPSTGYGYTF.

This rearrangement joins TRBV14 to TRBJ1-2; 10 bases map to TRBD1. From germline, CDR1 is SGHDN and CDR2 FVKESK. CDR3 length: 16 amino acids. The junction had 9 bases not matched to a gene; V was cut back by 4 bases and J by 4 bases. CDR3 sequence (DNA): TGTGCCAGCAGCCGGGGACAGGGGATTTATGTCTATGGCTACACCTTC. Its translation is CASSRGQGIYVYGYTF. The full variable domain, completed using reference TRBV14 and TRBJ1-2, is EAGVTQFPSHSVIEKGQTVTLRCDPISGHDNLYWYRRVMGKEIKFLLHFVKESKQDESGMPNNRFLAERTGGTYSTLKVQPAELEDSGVYFCASSRGQGIYVYGYTFGSGTRLTVV.

The V call is TRBV5-4, the J call TRBJ1-3, with TRBD1 as a possible D gene (6 bases). The CDR3 consists of 18 residues. In germline, CDR1 is SGHNT, CDR2 YYREEE (reference sequence). V gave up 4 bases and J gave up 1 base, with 21 bases separating them. CDR3 sequence: CASSPDRGWERSGNTIYF. DNA for the CDR3: TGTGCCAGCAGCCCGGACAGAGGTTGGGAGAGGTCTGGAAACACCATATATTTT.

CDR3 residues: CASSSTGGAGNYGYTF. The CDR3 bases are TGTGCCAGCAGCTCGACAGGGGGCGCGGGGAACTATGGCTACACCTTC. The chain links TRBV7-9 to TRBJ1-2; 10 bases align to TRBD1. The CDR3 sequence is 16 residues long. Germline V CDR1 and CDR2: SEHNR, FQNEAQ (reference sequence). The V and J ends lost 4 bases and 2 bases, in that order; junction bases with no gene match: 7.

The rearrangement links TRBV19 to TRBJ2-6; 10 nucleotides align to TRBD1. The V and J ends lost 6 bases and 2 bases, in that order; junction bases with no gene match: 13. CDR3 length: 19 amino acids. Germline V lookup: CDR1 LNHDA, CDR2 SQIVND (reference sequence). DNA of the CDR3: TGTGCCAGTAGGCCCCCAAGGACAGGGGGATCCACTGGGGCCAACGTCCTGACTTTC. It yields the protein CASRPPRTGGSTGANVLTF.

The gene calls are TRBV3-1 (or the pseudogene TRBV3-2) and TRBJ1-5; D is possibly TRBD1 (5 bases). From germline, CDR1 is LGHDT and CDR2 YNNKEL (reference sequence). There are 14 residues in the CDR3. Trimming shortened V by 4 bases and J by 4 bases, and 11 bases separated the two germline ends. CDR3 loop: CASSPAGGNQPQHF. The DNA of the CDR3 is TGTGCCAGCAGCCCAGCCGGGGGGAATCAGCCCCAGCATTTT.

The chain combines TRBV7-9 with TRBJ2-1, with TRBD2 matching 9 bases. Germline-derived CDR1 and CDR2 are SEHNR and FQNEAQ (reference sequence). The CDR3 sequence is 16 residues long. Losses at the gene ends were 0 bases for V and 4 bases for J; bases not matched to a gene: 4. The chain's CDR3 is CASSLARAGGYNEQFF. As DNA, the CDR3 is TGTGCCAGCAGCTTAGCGCGGGCGGGGGGGTACAATGAGCAGTTCTTC.

This clone was observed a single time. The gene calls are TRBV25-1 and TRBJ2-3; D gene unclear. Germline CDR1 reads MGHDK; CDR2 reads SYGVNS. The CDR3 totals 13 residues. V shed 5 bases and J shed 2 bases, with 8 bases lying between them. The CDR3 nucleotides read TGTGCCAGCAGTTCATTCCCCACAGATACGCAGTATTTT. Translating gives CASSSFPTDTQYF. Using reference TRBV25-1 and TRBJ2-3 for the parts outside the CDR3, the full variable domain is EADIYQTPRYLVIGTGKKITLECSQTMGHDKMYWYQQDPGMELHLIHYSYGVNSTEKGDLSSESTVSRIRTEHFPLTLESARPSHTSQYLCASSSFPTDTQYFGPGTRLTVL.

The rearrangement joins TRBV2 to TRBJ2-3, with TRBD2 matching over 12 bases. Germline CDR1 reads SNHLY; CDR2 reads FYNNEI. V shed 0 bases and J 3 bases; nucleotides not matched to a gene: 1. There are 16 residues in the CDR3. The CDR3 DNA sequence: TGTGCCAGCAGTGAAGCGCTAGCGGGAGGGACAGATACGCAGTATTTT. Translating gives CASSEALAGGTDTQYF.

The chain employs TRBV25-1 and TRBJ1-2, with 8 bases matching TRBD1. Germline CDR1 reads MGHDK; CDR2 reads SYGVNS. Germline trimming cut 2 bases from V and 8 bases from J; bases unmatched to any gene: 7. This CDR3 is built from 14 residues. DNA of the CDR3: TGTGCCAGCAGTGAAGAAAACAGGGGGAAAGGCTACACCTTC. It is translated as CASSEENRGKGYTF.